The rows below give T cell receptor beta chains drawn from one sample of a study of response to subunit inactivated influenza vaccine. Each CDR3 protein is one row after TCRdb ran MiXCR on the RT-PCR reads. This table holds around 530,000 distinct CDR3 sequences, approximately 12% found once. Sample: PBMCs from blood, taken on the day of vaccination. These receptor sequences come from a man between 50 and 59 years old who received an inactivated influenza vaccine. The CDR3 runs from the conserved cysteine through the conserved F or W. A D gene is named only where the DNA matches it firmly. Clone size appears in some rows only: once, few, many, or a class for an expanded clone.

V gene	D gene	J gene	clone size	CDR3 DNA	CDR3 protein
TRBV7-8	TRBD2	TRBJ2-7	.	TGTGCCAGCAGCTTAGCGCGATTATCCGGGGGGGTCGAGCAGTACTTC	CASSLARLSGGVEQYF
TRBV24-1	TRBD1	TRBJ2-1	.	TGTGCCACCAGTGATCCCCGGGACAGGGCTTACAATGAGCAGTTCTTC	CATSDPRDRAYNEQFF
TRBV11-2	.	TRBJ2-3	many	TGTGCCAGCAGCTTTACGGCAGCAAGCACAGATACGCAGTATTTT	CASSFTAASTDTQYF
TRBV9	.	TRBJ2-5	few	TGTGCCAGCAGCCCTAGCCCGCAGGGCGCGGAGACCCAGTACTTC	CASSPSPQGAETQYF
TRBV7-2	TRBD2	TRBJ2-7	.	TGTGCCAGCACCTTATCGTCTTGGACTAGCGGCTACGAGCAGTACTTC	CASTLSSWTSGYEQYF
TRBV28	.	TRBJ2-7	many	TGTGCCAGCAGTTTATCATTTATCCTGGGCGACAGGCACTACGAGCAGTACTTC	CASSLSFILGDRHYEQYF
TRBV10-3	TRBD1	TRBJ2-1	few	TGTGCCATCAGAGACAGGGGAGGAATCAATGAGCAGTTCTTC	CAIRDRGGINEQFF
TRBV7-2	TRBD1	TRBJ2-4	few	TGTGCCAGCAGCCCGGGACAGGTACTAGCCAAAAACATTCAGTACTTC	CASSPGQVLAKNIQYF
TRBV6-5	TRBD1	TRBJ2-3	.	TGTGCCAGCAGTTTCCGGGACAGGGGCACGCAGTATTTT	CASSFRDRGTQYF
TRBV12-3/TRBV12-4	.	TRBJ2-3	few	TGTGCCAGCAGAGACTTCACAGATACGCAGTATTTT	CASRDFTDTQYF
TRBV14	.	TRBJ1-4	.	TGTGCCAGCAGTCACTCGGGGTTTAATGAAAAACTGTTTTTT	CASSHSGFNEKLFF
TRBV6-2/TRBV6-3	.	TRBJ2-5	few	TGTGCCAGCATGGGATCTCAAGAGACCCAGTACTTC	CASMGSQETQYF
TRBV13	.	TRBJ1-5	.	TGTGCCAGCAGCTTCAAGGGGAACGCTCAGCCCCAGCATTTT	CASSFKGNAQPQHF
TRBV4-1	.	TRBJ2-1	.	TGCGCCAGCAGCCAAGTCCGGTACAATGAGCAGTTCTTC	CASSQVRYNEQFF
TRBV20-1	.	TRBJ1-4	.	TGCAGTGCTAGAGCAACAGGAGGAGCTAATGAAAAACTGTTTTTT	CSARATGGANEKLFF
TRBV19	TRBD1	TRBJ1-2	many	TGTGCCAGTAGACCACCGGACAGGGCCCATGGCTACACCTTC	CASRPPDRAHGYTF
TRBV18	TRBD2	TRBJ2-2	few	TGTGCCAGCTCACCACAGCTAGCGGGAACGAACACCGGGGAGCTGTTTTTT	CASSPQLAGTNTGELFF
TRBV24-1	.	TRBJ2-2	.	TGTGCCACCACTGGCAGCAACACCGGGGAGCTGTTTTTT	CATTGSNTGELFF
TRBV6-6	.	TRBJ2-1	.	TGTGCCAGCGGGGATTTGGGGGGTCCTGAGCAGTTCTTC	CASGDLGGPEQFF
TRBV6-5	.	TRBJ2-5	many	TGTGCCAGCAGTTACGGGCAGACCCAGTACTTC	CASSYGQTQYF
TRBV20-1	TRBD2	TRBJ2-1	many	TGCAGTGCTAGAGAGGACACTAGCGGGAGTTATGAGCAGTTCTTC	CSAREDTSGSYEQFF
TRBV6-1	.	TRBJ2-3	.	TGTGCCAGCAGTGGCACCAATGTCGATACGCAGTATTTT	CASSGTNVDTQYF
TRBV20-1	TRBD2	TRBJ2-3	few	TGCAGTGCTAGAGATCCGACTAGCGGGAGGGCAGATACGCAGTATTTT	CSARDPTSGRADTQYF
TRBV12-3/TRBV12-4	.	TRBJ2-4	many	TGTGCCAGCAGTTTAGGCAGGGTGTACATTCAGTACTTC	CASSLGRVYIQYF
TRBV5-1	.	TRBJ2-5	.	TGCGCCAGCAGGCCCGGGACAACCCAAGAGACCCAGTACTTC	CASRPGTTQETQYF
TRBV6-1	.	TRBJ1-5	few	TGTGCCAGCAGAGCTTCCAGGGAGTATAGCAATCAGCCCCAGCATTTT	CASRASREYSNQPQHF
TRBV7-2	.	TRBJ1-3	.	TGTGCCAGCAGCCAACCAGGGACCTCTGGAAACACCATATATTTT	CASSQPGTSGNTIYF
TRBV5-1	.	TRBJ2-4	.	TGCGCCAGCAGCTTGGCCGACCAAACCACTCATCCAGTAGCCAAAAACATTCAGTACTTC	CASSLADQTTHPVAKNIQYF
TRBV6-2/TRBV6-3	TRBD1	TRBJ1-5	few	TGTGCCAGCAGTGACAGGGAGAGACATCAGCCCCAGCATTTT	CASSDRERHQPQHF
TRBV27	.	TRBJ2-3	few	TGTGCCAGCAGTTTATTAGTACGGGGTACTAGCACAGATACGCAGTATTTT	CASSLLVRGTSTDTQYF
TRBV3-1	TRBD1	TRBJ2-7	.	TGTGCCAGCAGCGGACCTGGGACAGGGACCTACGAGCAGTACTTC	CASSGPGTGTYEQYF
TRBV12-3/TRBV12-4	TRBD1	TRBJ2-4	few	TGTGCCAGCAGTGATTTGACAGGGACCAAAAACATTCAGTACTTC	CASSDLTGTKNIQYF
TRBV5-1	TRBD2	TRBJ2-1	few	TGCGCCAGCAGCTTGGCCGTGTGGGAGGGCTCCTACAATGAGCAGTTCTTC	CASSLAVWEGSYNEQFF
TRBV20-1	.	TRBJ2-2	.	TGCAGTGCTGCGACAGGTGGCGGGGAGCTGTTTTTT	CSAATGGGELFF
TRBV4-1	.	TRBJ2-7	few	TGCGCCAGCAGCCCGGACCCGGGACACAGCTCCTACGAGCAGTACTTC	CASSPDPGHSSYEQYF